A single sample gave rise to the 14 T cell receptor beta chains below, sequenced in a study of human thymus T cells. Corrective cardiac surgery supplied the resected thymus tissue. Clones were read by immunoSEQ multiplex PCR, and TCRdb kept only the in-frame ones, dropping some. Of 86,000 or so clones listed, approximately 97% are singletons. Sequenced material: thymus tissue. These receptors were taken from a boy under two years old with a congenital heart defect but otherwise immunologically healthy.

The chain employs TRBV19 and TRBJ1-5, with D hard to call. Trimming cost V 7 bases and J 4 bases, with 20 bases left between them. The length of the CDR3 is 16 residues. Germline V CDR1 and CDR2: LNHDA, SQIVND (reference sequence). CDR3 bases: TGTGCCAGTAAGAAACAACTGGACGGTGTAAATCAGCCCCAGCATTTT. Amino acids: CASKKQLDGVNQPQHF.

The chain combines TRBV25-1 with TRBJ2-7; 11 bases fit TRBD2. Trimming cost V 4 bases and J 0 bases; bases outside gene matches: 2. Per the germline V gene, CDR1 is MGHDK and CDR2 is SYGVNS. The CDR3 covers 15 residues. This chain's CDR3 is CASSVTSGTSYEQYF. CDR3 DNA sequence: TGTGCCAGCAGTGTGACTAGCGGGACCTCCTACGAGCAGTACTTC.

J is TRBJ2-7 and V is TRBV18, with D perhaps matching TRBD1 or TRBD2 (5 bases each). The CDR3 has 16 amino acids. With 3 bases removed from V and 0 bases from J, the gap between germline ends came to 15 bases. CDR1 is KGHSH, CDR2 LQKENI, per germline. The CDR3 coding sequence is TGTGCCAGCTCACCCGGTGTCGCAGGGACCTCCTACGAGCAGTACTTC. Protein: CASSPGVAGTSYEQYF.

This chain joins TRBV6-5 and TRBJ1-2; 7 positions match TRBD1. The germline CDR1 and CDR2 sequences are MNHEY and SVGAGI. The CDR3 runs to 15 residues. The J segment lost 3 bases and the V segment lost 1 base, leaving 5 bases of the junction unmatched. CDR3 DNA sequence: TGTGCCAGCAGTTACTTAGGGGGCGCGGACTATGGCTACACCTTC. It specifies CASSYLGGADYGYTF.

V and J are TRBV27 and TRBJ2-3; a weak D match, TRBD2 (6 bases). Trimming stripped 2 bases from V and 2 bases from J, with 14 bases between. From germline, CDR1 is MNHEY and CDR2 SMNVEV (reference sequence). This CDR3 spans 16 amino acids. The CDR3 DNA reads TGTGCCAGCAGTTTAAGGCCGGCTAGCGACACAGATACGCAGTATTTT. Translating gives CASSLRPASDTDTQYF.

V is TRBV5-6 and J is TRBJ1-4; TRBD1 agrees at 11 bases. Per the germline V gene, CDR1 is SGHDT and CDR2 is YYEEEE. The CDR3 has 14 residues. The V segment lost 3 bases and the J segment 7 bases; nucleotides outside the gene matches: 2. CDR3 nucleotides: TGTGCCAGCAGCTGGGGACAGGGGGGTGAAAAACTGTTTTTT. It translates to CASSWGQGGEKLFF.

This clone has only one observation. The V gene is TRBV4-2, the J gene TRBJ2-7; 12 bases agree with TRBD2. This CDR3 has 21 amino acids. J was trimmed by 3 bases and V by 1 base; bases with no gene match: 19. The V gene's germline CDR1 is LGHNA and CDR2 YNFKEQ. CDR3 sequence reads: CASSQGATRGLAGRGSYEQYF. The CDR3 coding sequence is TGTGCCAGCAGCCAAGGCGCGACAAGAGGACTAGCGGGACGGGGCAGCTACGAGCAGTACTTC.

V is TRBV29-1 and J is TRBJ2-1, with 8 bases fitting TRBD1. Germline CDR1 is SQVTM and CDR2 is ANQGSEA. The CDR3 is 16 amino acids. With V trimmed by 1 base and J by 4 bases, 9 bases remained unmatched. CDR3 protein: CSVEGNPRDRYNEQFF. The CDR3 DNA reads TGCAGCGTTGAAGGGAACCCCCGGGACAGGTACAATGAGCAGTTCTTC.

The chain carries TRBV4-1 and TRBJ2-6, with 7 bases matching TRBD1. CDR3 length: 19 amino acids. The J segment lost 0 bases and the V segment lost 3 bases, leaving 11 bases of the junction unmatched. Germline loops: CDR1 MGHRA, CDR2 YSYEKL. The CDR3 region is CASSHSDRRRASGANVLTF. CDR3 coding DNA: TGCGCCAGCAGCCACTCGGACAGGCGAAGGGCCTCTGGGGCCAACGTCCTGACTTTC.

This chain uses TRBV4-1 with TRBJ1-5, with D tentatively TRBD1 (6 bases). Germline-derived CDR1 and CDR2 are MGHRA and YSYEKL. Trimming took off 4 bases at V and 6 bases at J, with 10 bases between the two ends. The CDR3 spans 13 residues. The DNA of the CDR3 is TGCGCCAGCAGCCCTATCAGGGGTCAGCCCCAGCATTTT. Its protein is CASSPIRGQPQHF.

V is TRBV11-2 and J is TRBJ2-1, with 8 bases fitting TRBD2. CDR1 and CDR2 from the germline V gene are SGHAT and FQNNGV. The CDR3 length is 15 residues. Trimming took 5 bases from V and 8 from J; bases not matched to a gene: 11. The CDR3 bases are TGTGCCAGCAGCCTGGGACTAGTTTGGGCCCATGAGCAGTTCTTC. Its translation: CASSLGLVWAHEQFF.

The sample holds one count of this clone. V gene TRBV5-6 combines with J gene TRBJ1-4; D remains unclear. The CDR3 runs 11 residues. Germline assignment: CDR1 SGHDT and CDR2 YYEEEE. V was pared by 0 bases and J by 8 bases, with 2 bases between. CDR3 region: CASSLGEKLFF. The CDR3 DNA reads as TGTGCCAGCAGCTTGGGAGAAAAACTGTTTTTT.

The chain uses TRBV6-1 and TRBJ2-7, with a possible D match to TRBD1 (5 bases). The CDR3 extends over 15 amino acids. V lost 6 bases and J lost 3, with 18 bases in between. Germline V lookup: CDR1 MNHNS, CDR2 SASEGT. CDR3 DNA: TGTGCCAGCAGCCATCCAGGGATTTCTGGCTACGAGCAGTACTTC. The encoded protein is CASSHPGISGYEQYF.

This clone occurred once. This chain links TRBV4-2 with TRBJ2-5, with D possibly matching TRBD2 (5 bases). With 4 bases removed from V and 5 bases from J, the gap between germline ends came to 11 bases. The CDR3 contains 13 residues. Germline CDR1 and CDR2: LGHNA and YNFKEQ. The DNA for the CDR3 is TGTGCCAGCAGCCGATTGACGGGGGAGACCCAGTACTTC. Translation gives CASSRLTGETQYF.